The 7 T cell receptor beta chains listed next were all sequenced from one sample in a study of T-cell memory formation after mild COVID-19. TCRdb redid the calling of the 5' RACE reads with MiXCR, one entry per CDR3 protein. The sample includes some 250,000 distinct CDR3 sequences, about 20% of them seen just once. Specimen: PBMCs or a T cell subset sorted from them (not recorded which). The receptors shown here come from a man aged 18 to 35 who had mild COVID-19 (a few samples of this study predate the infection). Cell type and time point are not known.

The rearrangement uses TRBV2 and TRBJ2-5; 8 bases are shared with TRBD1. The CDR3 is made up of 13 amino acids. In germline, CDR1 is SNHLY, CDR2 FYNNEI. Losses at the gene ends were 4 bases for V and 4 bases for J; bases not matched to a gene: 2. The CDR3 coding sequence is TGTGCCAGCAGTGCAGGGGGCAGAGAGACCCAGTACTTC. This gives the protein CASSAGGRETQYF.

V is TRBV4-1 and J is TRBJ2-1; D possibly corresponds to TRBD2 (6 bases). Germline CDR1 and CDR2: MGHRA and YSYEKL. This CDR3 region has 13 residues. Trimming pared 4 bases from V and 5 bases from J, leaving 9 bases between. For the CDR3, the DNA is TGCGCCAGCAGCCCCGCGGGGAACAATGAGCAGTTCTTC. Amino acid sequence: CASSPAGNNEQFF.

The rearrangement uses TRBV20-1 and TRBJ1-5, with D possibly TRBD1 on 5 matching bases. Trimming left V 0 bases short and J 7 bases short, with 13 bases between. The germline gives CDR1 DFQATT, CDR2 SNEGSKA (reference sequence). This CDR3 has 14 amino acids. DNA for the CDR3: TGCAGTGCTAGAGATTCGGGGGGATGGCAGCCCCAGCATTTT. Translating it yields CSARDSGGWQPQHF.

This clonotype was observed at least ten times. V and J are TRBV7-2 and TRBJ1-3; D is undetermined. This CDR3 has 14 residues. The germline gives CDR1 SGHTA, CDR2 FQGNSA. Trimming removed 3 bases at V and 0 bases at J, with 6 bases between. The CDR3 bases are TGTGCCAGCAGCTTTTGGAACTCTGGAAACACCATATATTTT. It encodes CASSFWNSGNTIYF.

The chain has TRBV12-3 or TRBV12-4 and TRBJ2-3; 8 bases fit TRBD1. This CDR3 comprises 15 residues. J gave up 0 bases and V 6 bases, and 5 bases lay outside the gene matches. The CDR3 coding sequence is TGTGCCAGCAGCCCTAGGGACAGGAGCACAGATACGCAGTATTTT. This encodes CASSPRDRSTDTQYF.

This clonotype was observed once. The J gene is TRBJ2-7, the V gene TRBV20-1; D unresolved. The V gene's germline CDR1 is DFQATT and CDR2 SNEGSKA (reference sequence). Trimming stripped 4 bases from V and 0 bases from J, with 10 bases between. The CDR3 has 13 residues. The CDR3 is CSAILPSSYEQYF. In DNA form, the CDR3 reads TGCAGTGCTATTCTCCCCTCCTCCTACGAGCAGTACTTC.

This clonotype occurred a few times. The rearrangement joins TRBV4-2 to TRBJ2-7, with D maybe TRBD2 (6 bases). Looked up from germline, CDR1 is LGHNA and CDR2 is YNFKEQ. The V gene lost 5 bases and the J gene lost 1 base, with 12 bases spanning the gap. The CDR3 is made up of 14 amino acids. The CDR3 coding sequence is TGTGCCAGCAGCTCCCGAGGAGGGTCCTACGAGCAGTACTTC. Translation: CASSSRGGSYEQYF.